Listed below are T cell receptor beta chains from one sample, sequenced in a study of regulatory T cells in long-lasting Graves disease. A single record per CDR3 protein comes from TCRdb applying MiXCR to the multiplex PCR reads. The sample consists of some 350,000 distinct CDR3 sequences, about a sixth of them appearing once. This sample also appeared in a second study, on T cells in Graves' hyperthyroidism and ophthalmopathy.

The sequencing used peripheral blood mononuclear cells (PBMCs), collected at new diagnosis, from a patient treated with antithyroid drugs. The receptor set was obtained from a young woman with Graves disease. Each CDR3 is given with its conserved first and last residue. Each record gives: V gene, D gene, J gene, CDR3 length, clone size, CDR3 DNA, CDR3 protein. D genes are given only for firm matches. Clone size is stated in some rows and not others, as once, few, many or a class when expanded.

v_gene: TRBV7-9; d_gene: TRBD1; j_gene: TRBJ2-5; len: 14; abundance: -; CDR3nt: TGTGCCAGCAGCTCCCCGGGACAGGGGGAGACCCAGTACTTC; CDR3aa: CASSSPGQGETQYF
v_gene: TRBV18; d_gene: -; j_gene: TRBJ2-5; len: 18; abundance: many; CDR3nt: TGTGCCAGCTCACCACTAGCGGCAGGGCGAAAGATCCAAGAGACCCAGTACTTC; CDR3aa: CASSPLAAGRKIQETQYF
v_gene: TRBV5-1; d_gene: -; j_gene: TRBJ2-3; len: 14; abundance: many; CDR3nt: TGCGCCAGCAGCTCCTGGGGCGAACTAGGTGCGCAGTATTTT; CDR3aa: CASSSWGELGAQYF
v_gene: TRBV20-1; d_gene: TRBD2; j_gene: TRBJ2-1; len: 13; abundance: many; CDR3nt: TGCAGTGCCGCGGGACTAGCAAACAATGAGCAGTTCTTC; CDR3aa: CSAAGLANNEQFF
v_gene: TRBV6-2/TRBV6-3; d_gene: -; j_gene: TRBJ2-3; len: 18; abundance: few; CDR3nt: TGTGCCAGCAGTGAAAATGGGTGGAGGGGAATTGGCACAGATACGCAGTATTTT; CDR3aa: CASSENGWRGIGTDTQYF
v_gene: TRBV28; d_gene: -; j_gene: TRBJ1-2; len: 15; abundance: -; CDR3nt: TGTGCCAGCAGCCGCATTAGCGGGGCTAACTATGGCTGCACCTTC; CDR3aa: CASSRISGANYGCTF
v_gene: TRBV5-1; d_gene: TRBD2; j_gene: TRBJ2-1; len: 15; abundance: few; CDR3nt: TGCGCCAGCAGCTGGACTAGCGGGGGGGAGGGTGAGCAGTTCTTC; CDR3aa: CASSWTSGGEGEQFF
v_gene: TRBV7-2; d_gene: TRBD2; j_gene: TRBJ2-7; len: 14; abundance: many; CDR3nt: TGTGCCAGCAGGTCGGGACTAGCGGCCACCGAGCAGTACTTC; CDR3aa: CASRSGLAATEQYF
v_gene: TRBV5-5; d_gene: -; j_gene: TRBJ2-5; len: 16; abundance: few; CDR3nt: TGTGCCAGCAGCTTGTTAGGAATGGGGACACAAGAGACCCAGTACTTC; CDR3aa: CASSLLGMGTQETQYF
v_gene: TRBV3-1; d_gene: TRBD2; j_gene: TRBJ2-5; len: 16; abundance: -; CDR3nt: TGTGCCAGCAGCCACGGGACTAGCGGGGACCAAGAGACCCAGTACTTC; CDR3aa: CASSHGTSGDQETQYF
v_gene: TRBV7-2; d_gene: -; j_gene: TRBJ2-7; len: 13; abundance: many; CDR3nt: TGTGCCAGCAGCTCCTGGACGGCCTCGGTGCGGCACTTC; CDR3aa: CASSSWTASVRHF
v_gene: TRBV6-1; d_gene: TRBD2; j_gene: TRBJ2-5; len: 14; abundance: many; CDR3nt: TGTGCCAGCAGTAGGACTAGCGGGGGAGAGACCCAGTACTTC; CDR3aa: CASSRTSGGETQYF
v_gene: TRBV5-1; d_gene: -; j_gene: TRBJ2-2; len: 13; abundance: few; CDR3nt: TGCGCCAGCAGCCCGTCAGACGCCGGGGAGCTGTTTTTT; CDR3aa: CASSPSDAGELFF
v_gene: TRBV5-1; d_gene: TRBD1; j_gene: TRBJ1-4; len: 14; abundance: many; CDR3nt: TGCGCCAGCAGCGGACAGGGGGCGGATGAAAAACTGTTTTTT; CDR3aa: CASSGQGADEKLFF
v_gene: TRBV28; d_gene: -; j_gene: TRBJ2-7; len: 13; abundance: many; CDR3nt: TGTGCCAGCAGTCGAGCCCCTAGTAACGAGCAGTACTTC; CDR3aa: CASSRAPSNEQYF